The entry below gives a single TCR beta chain sequence along with its context. Original processing methods: Amplification of reference gene primers was used by the study to estimate nucleated cell counts. TCRdb's copy holds only in-frame clones and misses some; the assay was immunoSEQ multiplex PCR. D and trimming were read from the DNA, whereas the V and J calls and clone size are those reported in that table. The sample includes 300,000 to 500,000 clones, over 75% of them seen just once. Germline CDR1 is SGHVS and CDR2 is FQNEAQ. This CDR3 region has 14 residues. Deletions cut 1 base from V and 10 bases from J, with 11 bases between. Across about two dozen US areas, participants ranged in age from about 18 to 100 years. Researchers sorted participants into cohorts using their self-reported clinical history. This entry belongs to a study of blood T cell repertoires in COVID-19. The overall study: Sources were T cells, B-cell-depleted T cells, or PBMCs; the material itself was cDNA or gDNA.

The chain uses TRBV7-8 and TRBJ1-6; tentative D call: TRBD1 (5 bases). The sequence came from a woman aged 25 to 45 with acute COVID-19. Sequencing was carried out using PBMCs or T cells enriched from blood (not recorded which). CDR3 DNA: TGTGCCAGCAGCTTAGATGAACAGGTATCACCCCTCCACTTT. Translated: CASSLDEQVSPLHF.